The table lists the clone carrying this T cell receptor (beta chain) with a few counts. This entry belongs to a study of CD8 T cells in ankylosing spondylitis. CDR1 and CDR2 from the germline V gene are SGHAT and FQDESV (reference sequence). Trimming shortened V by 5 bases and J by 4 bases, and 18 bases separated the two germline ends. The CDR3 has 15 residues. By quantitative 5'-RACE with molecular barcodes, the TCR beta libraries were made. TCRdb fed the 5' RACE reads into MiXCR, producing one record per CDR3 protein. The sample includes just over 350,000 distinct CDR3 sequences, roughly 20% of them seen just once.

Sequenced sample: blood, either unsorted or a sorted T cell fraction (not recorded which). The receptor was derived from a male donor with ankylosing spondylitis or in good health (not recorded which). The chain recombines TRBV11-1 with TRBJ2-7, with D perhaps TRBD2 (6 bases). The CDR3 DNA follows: TGTGCCAGCAGCCACGTTATAGCGGCCCCATACGAGCAGTACTTC. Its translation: CASSHVIAAPYEQYF.